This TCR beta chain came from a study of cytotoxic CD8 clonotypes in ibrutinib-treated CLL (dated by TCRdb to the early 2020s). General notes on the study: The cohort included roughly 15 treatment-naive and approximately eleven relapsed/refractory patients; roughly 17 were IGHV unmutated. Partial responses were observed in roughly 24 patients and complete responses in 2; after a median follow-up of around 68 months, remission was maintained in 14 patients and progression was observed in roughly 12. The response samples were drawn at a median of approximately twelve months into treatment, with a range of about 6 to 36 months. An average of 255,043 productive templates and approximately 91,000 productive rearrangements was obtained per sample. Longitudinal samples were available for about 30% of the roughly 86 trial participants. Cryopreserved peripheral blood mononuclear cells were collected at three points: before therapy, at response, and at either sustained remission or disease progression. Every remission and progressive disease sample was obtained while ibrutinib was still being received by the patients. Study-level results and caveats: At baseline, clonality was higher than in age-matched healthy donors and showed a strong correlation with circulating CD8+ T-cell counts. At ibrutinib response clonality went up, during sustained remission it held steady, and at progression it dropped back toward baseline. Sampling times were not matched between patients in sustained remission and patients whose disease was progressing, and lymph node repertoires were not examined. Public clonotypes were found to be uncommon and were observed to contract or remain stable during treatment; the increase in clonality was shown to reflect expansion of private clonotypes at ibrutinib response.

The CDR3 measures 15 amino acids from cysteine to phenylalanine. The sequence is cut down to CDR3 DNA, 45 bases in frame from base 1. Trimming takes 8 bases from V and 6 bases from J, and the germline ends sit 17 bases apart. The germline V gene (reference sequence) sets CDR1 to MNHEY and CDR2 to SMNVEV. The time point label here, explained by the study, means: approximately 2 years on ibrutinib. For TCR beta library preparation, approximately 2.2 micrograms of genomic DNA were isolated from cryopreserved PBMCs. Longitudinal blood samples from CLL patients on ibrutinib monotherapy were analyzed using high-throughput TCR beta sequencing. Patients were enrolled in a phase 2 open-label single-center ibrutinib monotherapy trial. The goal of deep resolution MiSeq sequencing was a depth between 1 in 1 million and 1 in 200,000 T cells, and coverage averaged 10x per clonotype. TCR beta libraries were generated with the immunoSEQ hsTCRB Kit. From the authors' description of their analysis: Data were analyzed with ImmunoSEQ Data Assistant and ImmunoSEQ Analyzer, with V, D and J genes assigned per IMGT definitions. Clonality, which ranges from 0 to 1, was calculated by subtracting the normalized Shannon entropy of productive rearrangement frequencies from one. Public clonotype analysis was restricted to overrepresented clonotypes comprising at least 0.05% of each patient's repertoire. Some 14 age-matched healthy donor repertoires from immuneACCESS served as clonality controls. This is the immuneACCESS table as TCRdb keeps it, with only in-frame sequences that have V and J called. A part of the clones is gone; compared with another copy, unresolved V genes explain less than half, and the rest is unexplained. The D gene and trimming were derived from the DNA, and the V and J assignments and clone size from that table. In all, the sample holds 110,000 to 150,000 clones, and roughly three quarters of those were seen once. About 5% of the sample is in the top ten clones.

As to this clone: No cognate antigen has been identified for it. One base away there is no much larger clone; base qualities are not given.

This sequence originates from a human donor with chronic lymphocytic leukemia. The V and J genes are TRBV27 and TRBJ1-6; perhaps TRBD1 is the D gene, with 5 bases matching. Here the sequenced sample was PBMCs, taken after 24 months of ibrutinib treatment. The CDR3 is CASRRGGAANSPLHF. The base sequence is TGTGCCAGCCGGCGGGGAGGGGCGGCTAATTCACCCCTCCACTTT.